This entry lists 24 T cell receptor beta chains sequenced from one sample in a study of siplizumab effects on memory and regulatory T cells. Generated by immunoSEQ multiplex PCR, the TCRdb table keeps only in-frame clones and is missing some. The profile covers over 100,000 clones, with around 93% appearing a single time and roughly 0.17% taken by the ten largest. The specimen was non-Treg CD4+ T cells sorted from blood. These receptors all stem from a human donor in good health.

The CDR3 here is CASRTEGQIEAFF. The CDR3 nucleotides read TGTGCCAGCAGGACCGAAGGACAGATTGAAGCTTTCTTT. The chain employs TRBV28 and TRBJ1-1, with D possibly being TRBD1 (6 bases). V lost 6 bases to trimming and J lost 7 bases, with 15 bases between them. Germline V gene lookup returns CDR1 MDHEN and CDR2 SYDVKM. This CDR3 contains 13 residues. The whole variable domain, filled in from reference TRBV28 and TRBJ1-1, reads DVKVTQSSRYLVKRTGEKVFLECVQDMDHENMFWYRQDPGLGLRLIYFSYDVKMKEKGDIPEGYSVSREKKERFSLILESASTNQTSMYLCASRTEGQIEAFFGQGTRLTVV.

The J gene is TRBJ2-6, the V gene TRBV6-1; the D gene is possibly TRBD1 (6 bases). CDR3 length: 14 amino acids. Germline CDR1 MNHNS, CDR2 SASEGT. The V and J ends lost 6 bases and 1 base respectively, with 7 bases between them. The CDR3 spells CASRTGSGANVLTF. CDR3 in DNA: TGTGCCAGCAGAACAGGGTCTGGGGCCAACGTCCTGACTTTC.

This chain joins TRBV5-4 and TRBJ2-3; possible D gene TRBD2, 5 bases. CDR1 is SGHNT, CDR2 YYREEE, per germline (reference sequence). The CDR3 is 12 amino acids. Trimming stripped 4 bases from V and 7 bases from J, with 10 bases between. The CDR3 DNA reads TGTGCCAGCAGCGGAGACTATTATACGCAGTATTTT. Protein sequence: CASSGDYYTQYF.

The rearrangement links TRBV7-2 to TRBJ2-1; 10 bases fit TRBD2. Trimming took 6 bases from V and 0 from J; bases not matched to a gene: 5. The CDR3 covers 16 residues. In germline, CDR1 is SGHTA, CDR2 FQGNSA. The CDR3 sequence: CASRRASGGSYNEQFF. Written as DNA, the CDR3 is TGTGCCAGCAGGCGAGCTAGCGGGGGCTCCTACAATGAGCAGTTCTTC.

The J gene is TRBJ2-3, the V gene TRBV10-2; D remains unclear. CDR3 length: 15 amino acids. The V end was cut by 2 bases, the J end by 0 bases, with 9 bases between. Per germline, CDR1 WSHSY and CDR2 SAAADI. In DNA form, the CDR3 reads TGCGCCAGCAGTGAGGCACCCAGTAGCACAGATACGCAGTATTTT. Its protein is CASSEAPSSTDTQYF.

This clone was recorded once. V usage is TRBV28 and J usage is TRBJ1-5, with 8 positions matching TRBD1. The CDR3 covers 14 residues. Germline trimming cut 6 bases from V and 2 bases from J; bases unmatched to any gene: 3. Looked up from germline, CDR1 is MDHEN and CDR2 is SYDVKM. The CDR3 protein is CASRSTGGNQPQHF. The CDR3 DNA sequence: TGTGCCAGCAGATCGACAGGGGGCAATCAGCCCCAGCATTTT.

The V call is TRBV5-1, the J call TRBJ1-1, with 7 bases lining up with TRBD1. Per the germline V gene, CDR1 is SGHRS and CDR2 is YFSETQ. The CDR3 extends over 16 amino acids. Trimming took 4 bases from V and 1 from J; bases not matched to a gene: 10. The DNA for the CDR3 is TGCGCCAGCAGCGATGACAGGGCGCTAACGAACACTGAAGCTTTCTTT. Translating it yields CASSDDRALTNTEAFF.

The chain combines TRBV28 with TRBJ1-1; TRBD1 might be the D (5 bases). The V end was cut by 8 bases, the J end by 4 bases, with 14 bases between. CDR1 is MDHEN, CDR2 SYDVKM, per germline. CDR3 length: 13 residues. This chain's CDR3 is CASVRWGRTEAFF. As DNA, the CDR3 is TGTGCCAGCGTTAGGTGGGGCCGCACTGAAGCTTTCTTT. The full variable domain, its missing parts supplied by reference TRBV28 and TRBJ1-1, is DVKVTQSSRYLVKRTGEKVFLECVQDMDHENMFWYRQDPGLGLRLIYFSYDVKMKEKGDIPEGYSVSREKKERFSLILESASTNQTSMYLCASVRWGRTEAFFGQGTRLTVV.

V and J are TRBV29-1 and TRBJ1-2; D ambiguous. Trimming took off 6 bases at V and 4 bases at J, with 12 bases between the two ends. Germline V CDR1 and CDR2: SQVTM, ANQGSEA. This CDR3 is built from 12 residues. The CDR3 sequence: CSVENGVYGYTF. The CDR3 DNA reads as TGCAGCGTAGAAAATGGGGTCTATGGCTACACCTTC.

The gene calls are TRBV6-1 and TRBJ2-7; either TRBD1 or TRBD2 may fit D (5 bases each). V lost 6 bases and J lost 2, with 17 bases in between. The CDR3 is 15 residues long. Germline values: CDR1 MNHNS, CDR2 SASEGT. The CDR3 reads CASRGVLGLTYEQYF. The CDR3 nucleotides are TGTGCCAGCAGGGGAGTCTTGGGGCTTACCTACGAGCAGTACTTC.

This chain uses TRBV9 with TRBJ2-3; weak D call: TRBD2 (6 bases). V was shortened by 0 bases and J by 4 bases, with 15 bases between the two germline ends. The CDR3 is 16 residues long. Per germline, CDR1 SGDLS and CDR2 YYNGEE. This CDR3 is CASSVEAGHSADTQYF. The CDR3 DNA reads TGTGCCAGCAGCGTAGAGGCGGGGCACTCCGCAGATACGCAGTATTTT.

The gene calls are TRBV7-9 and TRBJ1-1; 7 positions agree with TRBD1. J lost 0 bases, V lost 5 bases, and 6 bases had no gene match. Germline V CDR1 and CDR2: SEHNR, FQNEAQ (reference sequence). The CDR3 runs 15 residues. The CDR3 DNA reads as TGTGCCAGCAGCGGCTCCGGGACAGTGAACACTGAAGCTTTCTTT. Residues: CASSGSGTVNTEAFF.

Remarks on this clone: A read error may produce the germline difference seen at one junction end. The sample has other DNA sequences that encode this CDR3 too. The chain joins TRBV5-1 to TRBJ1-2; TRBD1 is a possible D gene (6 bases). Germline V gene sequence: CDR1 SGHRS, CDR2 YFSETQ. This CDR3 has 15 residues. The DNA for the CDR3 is TGCGCCAGTAGCTTGGGATACGGGGGCGCGGTAGGCTACACCTTC. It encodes CASSLGYGGAVGYTF.

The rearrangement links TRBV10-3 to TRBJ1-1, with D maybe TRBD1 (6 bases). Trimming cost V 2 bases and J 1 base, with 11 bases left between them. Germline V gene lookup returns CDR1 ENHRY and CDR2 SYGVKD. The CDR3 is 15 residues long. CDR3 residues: CAISEIQGANTEAFF. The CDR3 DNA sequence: TGTGCCATCAGTGAGATACAGGGAGCGAACACTGAAGCTTTCTTT.

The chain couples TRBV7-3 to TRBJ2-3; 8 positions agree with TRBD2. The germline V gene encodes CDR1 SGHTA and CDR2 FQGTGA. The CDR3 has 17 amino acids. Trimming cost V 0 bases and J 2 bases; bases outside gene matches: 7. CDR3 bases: TGTGCCAGCAGCTTAACGTCGGGGGGGTCCTACACAGATACGCAGTATTTT. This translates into CASSLTSGGSYTDTQYF.

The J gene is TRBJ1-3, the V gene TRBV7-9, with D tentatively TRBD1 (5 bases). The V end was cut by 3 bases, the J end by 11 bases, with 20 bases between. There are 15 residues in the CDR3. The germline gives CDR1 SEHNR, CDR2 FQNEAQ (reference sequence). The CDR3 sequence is CASSFYSGSPRAIYF. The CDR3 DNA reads TGTGCCAGCAGCTTTTACTCCGGGAGCCCCAGGGCCATATATTTT. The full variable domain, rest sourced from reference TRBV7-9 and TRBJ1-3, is DTGVSQNPRHKITKRGQNVTFRCDPISEHNRLYWYRQTLGQGPEFLTYFQNEAQLEKSRLLSDRFSAERPKGSFSTLEIQRTEQGDSAMYLCASSFYSGSPRAIYFGEGSWLTVV.

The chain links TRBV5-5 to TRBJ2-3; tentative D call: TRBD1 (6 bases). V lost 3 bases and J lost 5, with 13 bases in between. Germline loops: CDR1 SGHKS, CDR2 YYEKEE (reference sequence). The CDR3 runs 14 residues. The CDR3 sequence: CASSWGRVEDTQYF. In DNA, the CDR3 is TGTGCCAGCAGCTGGGGGCGGGTAGAAGATACGCAGTATTTT.

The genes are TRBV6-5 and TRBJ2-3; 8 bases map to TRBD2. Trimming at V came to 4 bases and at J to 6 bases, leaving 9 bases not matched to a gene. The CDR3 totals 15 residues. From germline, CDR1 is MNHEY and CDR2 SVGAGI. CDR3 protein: CASSLKRGGRDTQYF. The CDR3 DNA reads TGTGCCAGCAGTTTAAAACGGGGGGGCCGGGATACGCAGTATTTT.

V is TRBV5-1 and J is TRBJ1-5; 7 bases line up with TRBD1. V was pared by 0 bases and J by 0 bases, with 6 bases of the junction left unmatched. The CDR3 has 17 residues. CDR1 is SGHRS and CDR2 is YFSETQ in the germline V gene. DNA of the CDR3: TGCGCCAGCAGCTTGGGAGGTTGGGACAGTAGCAATCAGCCCCAGCATTTT. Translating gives CASSLGGWDSSNQPQHF.

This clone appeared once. CDR3 in amino acids: CASSEARVLTGELFF. CDR3 bases: TGTGCCAGCAGTGAAGCCAGGGTTTTGACCGGGGAGCTGTTTTTT. The rearrangement uses TRBV6-1 and TRBJ2-2; TRBD1 might be the D (5 bases). With 0 bases removed from V and 5 bases from J, the gap between germline ends came to 10 bases. The CDR3 is 15 residues long. Germline assignment: CDR1 MNHNS and CDR2 SASEGT.

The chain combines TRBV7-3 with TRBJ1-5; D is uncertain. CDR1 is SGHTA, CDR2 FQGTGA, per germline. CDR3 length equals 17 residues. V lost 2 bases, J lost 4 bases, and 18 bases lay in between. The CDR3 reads CASSLVIPGRRNQPQHF. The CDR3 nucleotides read TGTGCCAGCAGCTTAGTGATTCCGGGAAGAAGGAATCAGCCCCAGCATTTT.

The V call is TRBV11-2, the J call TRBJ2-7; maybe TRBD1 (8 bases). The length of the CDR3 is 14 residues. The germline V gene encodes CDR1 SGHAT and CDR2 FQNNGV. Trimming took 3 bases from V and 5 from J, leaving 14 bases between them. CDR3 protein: CASSFGGTGNEQYF. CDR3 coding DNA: TGTGCCAGCAGCTTCGGGGGGACAGGCAACGAGCAGTACTTC.

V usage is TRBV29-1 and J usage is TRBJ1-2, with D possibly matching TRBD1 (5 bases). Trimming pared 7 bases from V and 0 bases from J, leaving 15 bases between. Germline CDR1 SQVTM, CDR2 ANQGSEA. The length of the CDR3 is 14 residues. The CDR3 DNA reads TGCAGCGGGATGACGGGGGAAACTAACTATGGCTACACCTTC. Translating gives CSGMTGETNYGYTF.

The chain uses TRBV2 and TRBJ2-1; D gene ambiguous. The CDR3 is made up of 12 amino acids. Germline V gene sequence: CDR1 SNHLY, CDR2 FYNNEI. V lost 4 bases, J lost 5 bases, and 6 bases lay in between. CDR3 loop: CASSARDNEQFF. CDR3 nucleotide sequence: TGTGCCAGCAGTGCGCGCGACAATGAGCAGTTCTTC.